Listed here is a single TCR beta chain. This sample is drawn from a study of graft-versus-host responses after intestinal transplantation. Whole-study context: Multivisceral, liver-intestinal, or isolated intestinal transplants were given to recipients.

The data were produced by immunoSEQ multiplex PCR, yet TCRdb's version contains in-frame clones alone and is incomplete. The sample includes approximately 13,000 clones, approximately 36% of them seen just once. Germline V gene data show CDR1 as MNHNS and CDR2 as SASEGT. V was trimmed by 4 bases and J by 1 base, leaving 14 bases between them. The CDR3 covers 16 residues. Irradiated, violet-dye-labeled stimulators (roughly 200,000) were plated alongside roughly 200,000 CFSE-labeled responders. The sequenced sample was alloreactive CD8+ T cells from a mixed lymphocyte reaction culture, obtained before intestinal transplant. The subset was: CFSE-low proliferating T cells sorted from approximately six-day pre-transplant mixed lymphocyte reaction (GvH or HvG direction). This rearrangement joins TRBV6-1 to TRBJ2-1; no firm D call. The TCR comes from a human patient who received an intestinal transplant. This CDR3 reads CASSGPVVGSYNEQFF. In nucleotides, the CDR3 is TGTGCCAGCAGTGGGCCGGTAGTGGGGTCCTACAATGAGCAGTTCTTC.